This T cell receptor (beta chain) stems from a study of control samples from healthy donors and cancer patients. The CDR3 totals 15 residues. Germline V gene lookup returns CDR1 SGHVS and CDR2 FQNEAQ. The germline V and J ends were trimmed by 0 bases and 10 bases, with 18 bases remaining between them. The data were produced by immunoSEQ multiplex PCR, yet TCRdb's version contains in-frame clones alone and is incomplete. This sample has over 90,000 clones, with around 89% found just once. This clonotype was obtained from a man between 60 and 75 years old with lung cancer. The rearrangement links TRBV7-8 to TRBJ1-1; no clear D. Sequenced sample: PBMCs. This chain's CDR3 is CASSLAWVSLAGAFF. The DNA of the CDR3 is TGTGCCAGCAGCTTAGCTTGGGTAAGCCTCGCAGGAGCTTTCTTT.